This TCR beta chain was sequenced in a study of CD8+ T cells in alopecia areata. Study-level background: Twice daily, treated patients received 5 to 10 mg of oral tofacitinib. Broader study findings: Tofacitinib delivered significant drops in scalp clonality and in expanded CD8+ clones among the top 100.

RNA was extracted and reverse transcribed into cDNA as the sequencing template. Using immunoSEQ multiplex PCR, the repertoire was profiled, and TCRdb retains in-frame clones only, with some absent. Of some 170,000 clones listed, roughly 60% are singletons. With regard to this clone: Its matching antigen is unknown.

This CDR3 is 18 amino acids long. The V and J ends lost 3 bases and 3 bases respectively, with 25 bases between them. CDR1 and CDR2 from the germline V gene are SGHRS and YFSETQ. Treatment indicated: oral pan-JAK inhibitor, 5-10 mg twice daily. This material consisted of CD4+ T cells sorted from blood, taken at week 56, from a patient treated with tofacitinib. The chain links TRBV5-1 to TRBJ2-7, with a tentative D call TRBD1 (6 bases). The sequence was collected from a human donor with alopecia areata. CDR3 loop: CASSSIPPSGQRLYEQYF. DNA of the CDR3: TGCGCCAGCAGCTCCATCCCCCCCTCTGGACAGCGCCTCTACGAGCAGTACTTC.